Below, 11 T cell receptor beta chains from the same sample are listed, as sequenced in a study of OX40 agonist ivuxolimab in advanced cancers. Profiled with immunoSEQ multiplex PCR; TCRdb holds only in-frame clones, not every one. Among tens of thousands of clones listed, around 85% were seen once. Sequences were derived from CD4+ or CD8+ T cells sorted from blood, sampled in a trial of the OX40 agonist ivuxolimab. These receptors were taken from an adult with an advanced solid tumor such as melanoma, head and neck, liver or kidney cancer.

The chain employs TRBV27 and TRBJ1-1; TRBD1 might be the D (5 bases). This CDR3 comprises 17 residues. Trimming took 5 bases from V and 1 from J, leaving 20 bases between them. Germline CDR1 and CDR2: MNHEY and SMNVEV (reference sequence). The CDR3 DNA sequence: TGTGCCAGCAGTCCCGGGACTTCGGTCAGTACGAACACTGAAGCTTTCTTT. Translation gives CASSPGTSVSTNTEAFF.

The genes are TRBV19 and TRBJ2-5, with D hard to call. The CDR3 is made up of 13 amino acids. The V end was cut by 4 bases, the J end by 2 bases, with 8 bases between. The V gene's germline CDR1 is LNHDA and CDR2 SQIVND (reference sequence). Here the CDR3 DNA reads TGTGCCAGTAGTAGGGTCCTTCAAGAGACCCAGTACTTC. Its translation: CASSRVLQETQYF. The full variable domain, in which reference TRBV19 and TRBJ2-5 provide the parts outside the CDR3, is DGGITQSPKYLFRKEGQNVTLSCEQNLNHDAMYWYRQDPGQGLRLIYYSQIVNDFQKGDIAEGYSVSREKKESFPLTVTSAQKNPTAFYLCASSRVLQETQYFGPGTRLLVL.

The V gene is TRBV19, the J gene TRBJ1-5, with TRBD1 identical over 9 bases. Germline V gene sequence: CDR1 LNHDA, CDR2 SQIVND (reference sequence). J gave up 7 bases and V 4 bases, and 8 bases lay outside the gene matches. This CDR3 is built from 15 residues. CDR3: CASSRDRVGGQPQHF. CDR3 coding DNA: TGTGCCAGTAGTAGGGACAGGGTTGGAGGGCAGCCCCAGCATTTT.

The V call is TRBV7-2, the J call TRBJ1-6; no clear D. CDR3 length: 17 amino acids. V lost 1 base and J lost 2, with 12 bases in between. Looked up from germline, CDR1 is SGHTA and CDR2 is FQGNSA. The CDR3 DNA reads as TGTGCCAGCAGCTTAGATGAGGGAACGACCTATAATTCACCCCTCCACTTT. It translates to CASSLDEGTTYNSPLHF. The full variable domain, its missing parts supplied by reference TRBV7-2 and TRBJ1-6, is GAGVSQSPSNKVTEKGKDVELRCDPISGHTALYWYRQSLGQGLEFLIYFQGNSAPDKSGLPSDRFSAERTGGSVSTLTIQRTQQEDSAVYLCASSLDEGTTYNSPLHFGNGTRLTVT.

This clone appeared once. The rearrangement joins TRBV7-2 to TRBJ2-7; 12 positions match TRBD2. The junction had 7 bases not matched to a gene; V was cut back by 3 bases and J by 1 base. The CDR3 has 17 residues. Germline loops: CDR1 SGHTA, CDR2 FQGNSA. The CDR3 region has the DNA TGTGCCAGCAGCTTCGAGGTTGGGACTAGCGGGTCCTACGAGCAGTACTTC. As protein: CASSFEVGTSGSYEQYF.

The chain links TRBV19 to TRBJ1-5; maybe TRBD1 (5 bases). The CDR3 runs 14 residues. Germline V gives CDR1 LNHDA, CDR2 SQIVND (reference sequence). Trimming took 6 bases from V and 6 from J, leaving 15 bases between them. DNA of the CDR3: TGTGCCAGTAGCCTTGGGGGTTTCTCTCAGCCCCAGCATTTT. Protein sequence: CASSLGGFSQPQHF.

This chain uses TRBV29-1 with TRBJ2-5, with 8 bases fitting TRBD1. The CDR3 length is 13 residues. The junction had 9 bases not matched to a gene; V was cut back by 7 bases and J by 5 bases. The germline CDR1 and CDR2 sequences are SQVTM and ANQGSEA. The CDR3 DNA reads as TGCAGCGCTCGCAGGGGGCAGGTGGAGACCCAGTACTTC. Translation: CSARRGQVETQYF.

Written as DNA, the CDR3 is TGTGCCAGTAGTATATCCGCAGGGGGGATTGGTGAAAAACTGTTTTTT. Protein: CASSISAGGIGEKLFF. J is TRBJ1-4 and V is TRBV19; 7 bases map to TRBD1. The CDR3 spans 16 residues. Germline CDR1 LNHDA, CDR2 SQIVND (reference sequence). J gave up 7 bases and V 2 bases, and 10 bases lay outside the gene matches.

This clone was observed a few times. The chain combines TRBV5-6 with TRBJ2-4; D unclear. The CDR3 runs to 13 residues. Looked up from germline, CDR1 is SGHDT and CDR2 is YYEEEE. The ends were cut back, 3 bases at V and 6 bases at J, with 10 bases in the middle. The CDR3 is CASSSDQINIQYF. In DNA, the CDR3 is TGTGCCAGCAGCTCTGACCAGATAAACATTCAGTACTTC.

The V and J genes are TRBV5-6 and TRBJ1-1; 7 bases line up with TRBD1. CDR3 length equals 15 residues. V dropped 0 bases and J dropped 5; count of bases not matched to a gene: 7. Germline V CDR1 and CDR2: SGHDT, YYEEEE. In DNA, the CDR3 is TGTGCCAGCAGCTTGGCTGGACAGGATGAAACTGAAGCTTTCTTT. Amino acids: CASSLAGQDETEAFF.

A few counts support this clone. This rearrangement joins TRBV7-2 to TRBJ1-1; D perhaps matches TRBD1 (5 bases). Trimming cost V 5 bases and J 10 bases, with 17 bases left between them. CDR1 is SGHTA, CDR2 FQGNSA, per germline. This CDR3 has 13 residues. In DNA form, the CDR3 reads TGTGCCAGCAGCCTGAAGGGACGGGGAACAGCTTTCTTT. The encoded protein is CASSLKGRGTAFF.